These T cell receptor beta chains were read from a single sample in a study of control samples from healthy donors and cancer patients. The data were produced by immunoSEQ multiplex PCR, yet TCRdb's version contains in-frame clones alone and is incomplete. The top ten hold 14% of the sample, which has about 130,000 clones, about 93% seen once. The sequenced material came from PBMCs. These receptors were taken from a man aged 60 to 75 with colorectal cancer. CDR3s include the opening cysteine and the closing phenylalanine or tryptophan.

v_gene,j_gene,CDR3aa
TRBV5-8,TRBJ2-3,CASSRGQAKGEDTQYF
TRBV20-1,TRBJ2-7,CSVWGGGEQYF
TRBV19,TRBJ1-2,CASTVDRNPSYGYTF
TRBV5-4,TRBJ2-3,CASSGDSTDTQYF
TRBV6-6,TRBJ2-7,CASRRGNDYYEQYF
TRBV3-1/TRBV3-2,TRBJ2-3,CASSQNLGGTDTQYF
TRBV7-2,TRBJ1-1,CASSLDYQNTEAFF
TRBV23-1,TRBJ1-2,CASSPPAGTF
TRBV19,TRBJ2-1,CASSITGGYNEQFF
TRBV6-1,TRBJ1-2,CASSEEGRGNYGYTF
TRBV30,TRBJ1-4,CAWRSGGANEKLFF
TRBV7-2,TRBJ1-4,CASSSRPTGVGEKLFF
TRBV19,TRBJ1-6,CASSVTGANNSPLHF
TRBV7-2,TRBJ1-5,CASSLRFSNQPQHF
TRBV25-1,TRBJ1-4,CASSELGGGREKLFF
TRBV19,TRBJ1-2,CASSIGGGGSYGYTF
TRBV5-1,TRBJ1-1,CASSSNWNTEAFF
TRBV11-2,TRBJ2-5,CASRRGGEETQYF
TRBV11-3,TRBJ1-1,CASSRPGSEAFF